This T cell receptor beta chain was found in a study of CD8 T cells in ankylosing spondylitis. Findings and limits, study-wide: Blood from ankylosing spondylitis patients appeared to carry a characteristic roughly eight-variant TCR beta motif.

TCRdb recomputed calls from the 5' RACE reads with MiXCR, one row per CDR3 protein. The table shows nearly 250,000 distinct CDR3 sequences, with over 30% occurring only once. Germline V gives CDR1 LGHDT, CDR2 YNNKEL (reference sequence). The CDR3 runs 15 residues. Trimming shortened V by 1 base and J by 1 base, and 10 bases separated the two germline ends. Details on this clonotype: Its antigen is unidentified.

V usage is TRBV3-1 and J usage is TRBJ1-1; D is unresolved. The TCR originated in a male donor with ankylosing spondylitis or in good health (not recorded which). The sample consisted of blood, either unsorted or a sorted T cell fraction (not recorded which). Here the CDR3 DNA reads TGTGCCAGCAGCCAAGTCTTGACGGCGAACACTGAAGCTTTCTTT. Residues: CASSQVLTANTEAFF.